The rows below give T cell receptor beta chains drawn from one sample of a study of T-cell reconstitution after alpha-beta-depleted transplantation in children. TCRdb analysed the PCR reads with MiXCR anew, one entry per CDR3 protein. The sample has 600,000 to 700,000 distinct CDR3 sequences; 16% are singletons. Sequenced here: PBMCs from the stem cell graft donor, sampled from the stem cell graft. The receptors were gathered from a human donor who donated a stem cell graft to a child with acute myeloid leukemia. CDR3s include the opening cysteine and the closing phenylalanine or tryptophan. Clone sizes are given selectively: once, few, many, or a class where the clone is expanded.

clone size | J gene | V gene | CDR3 protein
many | TRBJ1-4 | TRBV29-1 | CSVSTGTGIEKLFF
many | TRBJ2-1 | TRBV6-2/TRBV6-3 | CASGLAGGREQFF
NA | TRBJ2-5 | TRBV5-1 | CATRGLAGFQETQYF
many | TRBJ2-1 | TRBV29-1 | CSVESGRGNEQFF
few | TRBJ2-7 | TRBV6-2/TRBV6-3 | CASSQTLHYEQYF
few | TRBJ1-1 | TRBV12-3/TRBV12-4 | CASSLRAGGRNTEAFF
many | TRBJ2-2 | TRBV6-1 | CASTLNQGSTGELFF
many | TRBJ1-1 | TRBV20-1 | CSARAGSVENTEAFF
NA | TRBJ2-1 | TRBV19 | CASSSGPPNEQFF
NA | TRBJ2-7 | TRBV12-3/TRBV12-4 | CASSRGTGYEQYF
many | TRBJ2-1 | TRBV20-1 | CSARGASMNEQFF
many | TRBJ2-5 | TRBV29-1 | CSVHRGQETQYF
NA | TRBJ2-1 | TRBV4-3 | CASSQGQGGGPSYNEQFF
many | TRBJ2-7 | TRBV12-3/TRBV12-4 | CASSLRRSQGLSYEQYF
many | TRBJ2-2 | TRBV29-1 | CSVQGLTGELFF
NA | TRBJ2-5 | TRBV20-1 | CSAPRGVGQETQYF
many | TRBJ1-6 | TRBV6-1 | CASRFIGGRSYNSPLHF
NA | TRBJ2-1 | TRBV12-3/TRBV12-4 | CAFSRIVTGGISYNEQFF
NA | TRBJ2-1 | TRBV15 | CATSSGLGTGGSRSYNEQFF
NA | TRBJ2-1 | TRBV21-1 | CASSKVGTERDEQFF
few | TRBJ2-3 | TRBV6-5 | CASSRPIRGPTDTQYF
NA | TRBJ2-7 | TRBV7-2 | CASSLMPGHIYEQYF
NA | TRBJ2-1 | TRBV13 | CASSFSDRGLGNEQFF
many | TRBJ2-1 | TRBV20-1 | CSARVSSLANEQFF
NA | TRBJ2-1 | TRBV11-2 | CASSLEGYRVWSYNEQFF
many | TRBJ2-3 | TRBV12-3/TRBV12-4 | CASSSRTSGGADTQYF
many | TRBJ2-5 | TRBV29-1 | CSVETPGGIETQYF
NA | TRBJ1-2 | TRBV20-1 | CSARDKAGGYTF
many | TRBJ1-6 | TRBV20-1 | CSASSSPGTPLHF
NA | TRBJ1-1 | TRBV7-2 | CASSPAYTEAFF
NA | TRBJ2-3 | TRBV5-1 | CASSRGTSGSDTQYF
many | TRBJ2-5 | TRBV6-5 | CASSSSQGVEETQYF
NA | TRBJ1-4 | TRBV7-2 | CASSLDRVTEKLFF
few | TRBJ2-5 | TRBV20-1 | CSASSPGLAEETQYF
many | TRBJ2-2 | TRBV29-1 | CSVWDITSTGELFF
NA | TRBJ2-3 | TRBV6-2/TRBV6-3 | CASTDFHTDTQYF
many | TRBJ2-2 | TRBV10-3 | CAISEDRTGELFF
few | TRBJ2-1 | TRBV6-1 | CASSIPDHNEQFF
few | TRBJ2-7 | TRBV27 | CASSISLPGLPYEQYF
many | TRBJ1-2 | TRBV29-1 | CSVDGAGGFGYTF
many | TRBJ2-2 | TRBV5-1 | CASSGPGLETNGELFF
many | TRBJ2-3 | TRBV13 | CASSPRGADTQYF
NA | TRBJ1-1 | TRBV6-2/TRBV6-3 | CASSYFGTGRNTEAFF
NA | TRBJ2-7 | TRBV6-2/TRBV6-3 | CASRKTSGGSYEQYF
many | TRBJ1-1 | TRBV5-6 | CASSLGQGVTEAFF
many | TRBJ1-1 | TRBV12-3/TRBV12-4 | CASSLDRVAFF
many | TRBJ2-2 | TRBV5-6 | CASSLVRRELFF
few | TRBJ1-2 | TRBV4-3 | CASSLGTGAREYGYTF
NA | TRBJ2-2 | TRBV7-2 | CASSLRDGGGTGELFF
NA | TRBJ2-5 | TRBV7-6 | CASSERTGNGETQYF